Listed below are T cell receptor beta chains from one sample, sequenced in a study of vaccination and CD4 T cells after COVID-19. These receptors have no known antigen. MiXCR, applied by TCRdb to the PCR reads, yields one record per CDR3 protein. The sample has roughly 3,600 distinct CDR3 sequences, over 15% seen once. Sequenced sample: CD4+ T cells from blood, cultured in vitro. Receptors were obtained from a human donor who had recovered from COVID-19. The conserved cysteine and the conserved F or W are not part of the CDR3 here.

>TRBV12-3/TRBV12-4|TRBJ1-5
ASQGGGLQPQH
>TRBV18|TRBJ1-2
ASSPVGQEGYGYT
>TRBV6-1|TRBJ1-2
ASRPDRDRGYT
>TRBV5-1|TRBJ1-5
ASSPDTGHNQPQH
>TRBV5-1|TRBJ1-5
ASSLGTGDVANQPQH
>TRBV3-1|TRBJ2-5
ASTFGSPYVGSRETQY
>TRBV15|TRBJ1-2
ATSRTSTGVPGYT
>TRBV30|TRBJ1-2
AWNGRSDYGYT
>TRBV15|TRBJ1-1
ATSRDRRGTEAF
>TRBV30|TRBJ2-6
AWGGDRPGANVLT
>TRBV6-1|TRBJ2-3
ASSGTRAGTQY
>TRBV20-1|TRBJ1-3
SATLGRRDSGNTIY
>TRBV20-1|TRBJ2-5
SASLAGYQETQY
>TRBV3-1|TRBJ1-5
ASSQDGQPNQPQH
>TRBV30|TRBJ2-7
AWSVGHYEQY
>TRBV6-1|TRBJ1-4
ASSLGVNEKLF
>TRBV6-1|TRBJ2-2
ASRGPGIRGTGELF
>TRBV9|TRBJ1-1
ASSPMDRGLAEAF
>TRBV28|TRBJ2-3
ASRHFGQLTDTQY
>TRBV2|TRBJ1-6
AIIIGDNSPLH
>TRBV6-1|TRBJ1-2
ASSWDGMWYGYT
>TRBV20-1|TRBJ2-3
SAQGPHGNTDTQY
>TRBV20-1|TRBJ2-3
SATGTSGGAGTDTQY
>TRBV12-3/TRBV12-4|TRBJ1-2
ASMPPGGGYT
>TRBV4-2|TRBJ1-1
ASSQHGGGMNTEAF
>TRBV29-1|TRBJ1-2
SVEDFGSANYGYT
>TRBV11-2|TRBJ2-6
ASSGRSGANVLT
>TRBV6-5|TRBJ1-3
ASSYSSSSGNTIY
>TRBV5-1|TRBJ2-2
ASSSDRVGTGELF
>TRBV2|TRBJ2-1
ARDKTSGVYNEQF
>TRBV6-1|TRBJ1-6
ASSGQQNSPLH
>TRBV10-3|TRBJ2-1
AISDTSGGAGDEQF
>TRBV5-1|TRBJ2-1
ASSLVAGVGNEQF
>TRBV6-5|TRBJ1-6
ASSYGLKSLHNSPLH
>TRBV5-1|TRBJ2-7
ASSLVAGLSGSYEQY